The 4 T cell receptor beta chains presented below share a single source sample, sequenced in a study of blood T cell repertoires in COVID-19. The data were produced by immunoSEQ multiplex PCR, yet TCRdb's version contains in-frame clones alone and is incomplete. Counted here are some 350,000 clones, around nine tenths occurring once; the ten biggest clones make up 7.3%. The sample comprised peripheral blood. The receptors shown here come from a woman between 65 and 79 years old with COVID-19, enrolled during active disease.

This chain uses TRBV12-3 or TRBV12-4 with TRBJ1-2, with D possibly being TRBD1 (5 bases). The length of the CDR3 is 12 residues. Trimming left V 7 bases short and J 8 bases short, with 14 bases between. In DNA form, the CDR3 reads TGTGCCAGCACCGGGAGGACAACGGGCTACACCTTC. Translated, it gives CASTGRTTGYTF.

The chain couples TRBV7-2 to TRBJ2-4, with a tentative D call TRBD2 (5 bases). The V gene lost 3 bases and the J gene lost 5 bases, with 8 bases spanning the gap. The CDR3 extends over 13 amino acids. Germline V CDR1 and CDR2: SGHTA, FQGNSA. CDR3 protein: CASSFDYQNIQYF. The CDR3 region has the DNA TGTGCCAGCAGCTTTGACTACCAAAACATTCAGTACTTC.

This rearrangement joins TRBV24-1 to TRBJ1-4; 10 bases line up with TRBD1. Germline V gives CDR1 KGHDR, CDR2 SFDVKD. This CDR3 spans 15 amino acids. The J segment lost 7 bases and the V segment lost 3 bases, leaving 4 bases of the junction unmatched. CDR3 bases: TGTGCCACCAGTGATCCAAGGACAGGGGGTGAAAAACTGTTTTTT. Encoded protein: CATSDPRTGGEKLFF.

This sequence joins TRBV29-1 and TRBJ1-2; D is ambiguous. The CDR3 spans 14 residues. Germline V lookup: CDR1 SQVTM, CDR2 ANQGSEA. Trimming removed 5 bases at V and 0 bases at J, with 13 bases between. As DNA, the CDR3 is TGCAGCGTTTCAGGTTCTTCTTCTAACTATGGCTACACCTTC. Protein sequence: CSVSGSSSNYGYTF.